Below are 9 T cell receptor beta chains sequenced from a single sample in a study of PD-1 blockade in classical Hodgkin lymphoma (dated by TCRdb to 2019 to 2021). Libraries came from the immunoSEQ multiplex PCR assay. This immuneACCESS table, as held by TCRdb, lists in-frame sequences with V and J called but not all clones. Of the missing ones, under half trace to an unresolved V gene in checked studies; the others have no known cause. For this sample the table gives 20,000 to 25,000 clones, of which roughly nine tenths were detected only once. Roughly 0.25% of the sample is taken by the ten largest. What the time point label conveys for this sample: newly diagnosed, previously untreated cHL patient sample. Magnetic negative selection with a Miltenyi CD4+ T cell isolation kit was used to purify CD4+ T cells from thawed PBMCs. Specimen: CD4+ T cells from blood. The receptors derive from a human donor with classical Hodgkin lymphoma.

This clone appeared once. The chain joins TRBV9 to TRBJ2-2; D unclear. V dropped 0 bases and J dropped 3 bases, with 15 bases sitting between them. The germline CDR1 and CDR2 sequences are SGDLS and YYNGEE. The CDR3 runs to 17 residues. This chain's CDR3 is CASSVEIPPRDTGELFF. DNA for the CDR3: TGTGCCAGCAGCGTAGAAATCCCACCTCGGGACACCGGGGAGCTGTTTTTT.

The chain combines TRBV6-1 with TRBJ2-3; D remains ambiguous. V was clipped by 6 bases and J by 6 bases, with 7 bases between them. Germline values: CDR1 MNHNS, CDR2 SASEGT. There are 11 residues in the CDR3. CDR3 DNA sequence: TGTGCCAGCAGAGCTAGGGATACGCAGTATTTT. It is translated as CASRARDTQYF.

The V gene is TRBV19, the J gene TRBJ2-5; maybe TRBD1 (5 bases). The germline V gene encodes CDR1 LNHDA and CDR2 SQIVND (reference sequence). The CDR3 spans 15 residues. Between the trimmed V and J ends, which lost 4 bases and 4 bases, there was a span of 16 bases. CDR3 bases: TGTGCCAGTAGTACCTCGAGCAGGGCTGTAGAGACCCAGTACTTC. This encodes CASSTSSRAVETQYF.

The V and J genes are TRBV15 and TRBJ1-5; maybe TRBD1 (5 bases). This CDR3 comprises 17 residues. Trimming took off 4 bases at V and 4 bases at J, with 20 bases between the two ends. CDR1 LNHNV and CDR2 YYDKDF come from the germline V gene (reference sequence). In DNA form, the CDR3 reads TGTGCCACCAGCACAACATCACGGGGCATAGGGAATCAGCCCCAGCATTTT. This codes for CATSTTSRGIGNQPQHF. The full variable domain, completed using reference TRBV15 and TRBJ1-5, is DAMVIQNPRYQVTQFGKPVTLSCSQTLNHNVMYWYQQKSSQAPKLLFHYYDKDFNNEADTPDNFQSRRPNTSFCFLDIRSPGLGDTAMYLCATSTTSRGIGNQPQHFGDGTRLSIL.

V usage is TRBV11-3 and J usage is TRBJ2-3; D remains unclear. Trimming removed 1 base from V and 1 base from J, with 12 bases in between. The CDR3 has 16 residues. Germline V gene sequence: CDR1 SGHNT, CDR2 YENEEA. CDR3 bases: TGTGCCAGCAGCTTAGCCCAATCGGAACGCACAGATACGCAGTATTTT. It encodes CASSLAQSERTDTQYF.

The CDR3 DNA reads as TGTGCCTGGAGCCACGGGAGAGCAATTTACGAGCAGTACTTC. Its translation is CAWSHGRAIYEQYF. This chain connects TRBV30 to TRBJ2-7; the D gene is possibly TRBD2 (6 bases). Trimming removed 3 bases from V and 4 bases from J, with 16 bases in between. From germline, CDR1 is GTSNPN and CDR2 SVGIG (reference sequence). The CDR3 has 14 residues.

The rearrangement uses TRBV29-1 and TRBJ2-2, with D tentatively TRBD2 (5 bases). The germline gives CDR1 SQVTM, CDR2 ANQGSEA. The CDR3 is 10 amino acids. The ends were cut back, 7 bases at V and 10 bases at J, with 10 bases in the middle. DNA for the CDR3: TGCAGCGCCGGACTGGAGGAGCTGTTTTTT. This encodes CSAGLEELFF.

This clone has just one count. The chain links TRBV30 to TRBJ1-1; tentatively, D is TRBD1 (6 bases). The V gene lost 5 bases and the J gene lost 0 bases, with 10 bases spanning the gap. The CDR3 is made up of 13 amino acids. In germline, CDR1 is GTSNPN, CDR2 SVGIG (reference sequence). The CDR3 bases are TGTGCCTGGCAGACAGGAATGAACACTGAAGCTTTCTTT. This codes for CAWQTGMNTEAFF.

The gene calls are TRBV19 and TRBJ1-5; 8 nucleotides align to TRBD1. Trimming at V came to 6 bases and at J to 9 bases, leaving 10 bases not matched to a gene. Germline CDR1 and CDR2: LNHDA and SQIVND (reference sequence). The CDR3 spans 14 residues. The CDR3 protein is CASRMADRVLPQHF. CDR3 nucleotides: TGTGCCAGTAGGATGGCGGACAGGGTGCTGCCCCAGCATTTT.